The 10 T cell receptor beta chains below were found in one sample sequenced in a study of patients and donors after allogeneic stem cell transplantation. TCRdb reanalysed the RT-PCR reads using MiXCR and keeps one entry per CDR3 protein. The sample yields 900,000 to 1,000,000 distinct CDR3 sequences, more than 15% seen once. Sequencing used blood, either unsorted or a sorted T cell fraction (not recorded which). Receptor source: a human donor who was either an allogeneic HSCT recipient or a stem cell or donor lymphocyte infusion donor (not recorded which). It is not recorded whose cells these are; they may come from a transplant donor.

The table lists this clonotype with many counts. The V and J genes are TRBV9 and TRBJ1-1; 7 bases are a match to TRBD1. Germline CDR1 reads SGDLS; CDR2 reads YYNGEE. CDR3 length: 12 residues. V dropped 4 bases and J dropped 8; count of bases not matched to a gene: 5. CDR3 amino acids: CASSPGTAEAFF. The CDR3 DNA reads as TGTGCCAGCAGCCCAGGGACAGCGGAAGCTTTCTTT.

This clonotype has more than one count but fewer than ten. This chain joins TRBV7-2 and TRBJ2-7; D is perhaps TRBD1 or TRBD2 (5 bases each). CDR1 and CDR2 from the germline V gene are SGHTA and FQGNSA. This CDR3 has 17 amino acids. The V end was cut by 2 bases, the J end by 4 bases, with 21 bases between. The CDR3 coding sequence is TGTGCCAGCAGCTTAACCGCCCGGGGCCATCCTATTTACGAGCAGTACTTC. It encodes CASSLTARGHPIYEQYF.

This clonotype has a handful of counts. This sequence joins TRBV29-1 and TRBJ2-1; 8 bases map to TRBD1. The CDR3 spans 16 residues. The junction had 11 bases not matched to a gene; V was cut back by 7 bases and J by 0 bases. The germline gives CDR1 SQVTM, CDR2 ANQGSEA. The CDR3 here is CSAEGRGPHSYNEQFF. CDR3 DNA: TGCAGCGCTGAGGGCAGGGGGCCTCACTCCTACAATGAGCAGTTCTTC.

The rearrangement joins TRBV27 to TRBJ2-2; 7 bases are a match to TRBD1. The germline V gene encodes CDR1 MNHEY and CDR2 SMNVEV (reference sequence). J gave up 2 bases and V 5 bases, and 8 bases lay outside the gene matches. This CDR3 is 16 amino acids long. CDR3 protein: CASSTPGQLNTGELFF. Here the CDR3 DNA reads TGTGCCAGCAGTACCCCGGGACAGCTTAACACCGGGGAGCTGTTTTTT.

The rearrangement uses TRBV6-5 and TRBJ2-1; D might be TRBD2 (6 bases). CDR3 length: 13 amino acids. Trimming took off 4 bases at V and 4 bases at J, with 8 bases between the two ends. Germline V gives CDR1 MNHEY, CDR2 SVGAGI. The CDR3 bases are TGTGCCAGCAGTTCGGGGGATTACAATGAGCAGTTCTTC. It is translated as CASSSGDYNEQFF.

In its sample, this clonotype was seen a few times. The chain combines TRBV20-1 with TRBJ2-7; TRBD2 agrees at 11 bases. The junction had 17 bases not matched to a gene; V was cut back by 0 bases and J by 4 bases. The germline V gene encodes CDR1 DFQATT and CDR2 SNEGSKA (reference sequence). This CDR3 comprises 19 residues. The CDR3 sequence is CSARDGGLAGGRPPYEQYF. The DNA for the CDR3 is TGCAGTGCTAGAGATGGAGGGCTAGCGGGGGGCCGCCCCCCTTACGAGCAGTACTTC.

CDR3 region: CASSLTGSSVLTF. In DNA, the CDR3 is TGTGCCAGCAGCCTGACAGGGTCAAGCGTCCTGACTTTC. The rearrangement uses TRBV7-3 and TRBJ2-6, with TRBD1 matching over 7 bases. The J segment lost 12 bases and the V segment lost 5 bases, leaving 7 bases of the junction unmatched. The CDR3 totals 13 residues. Germline V lookup: CDR1 SGHTA, CDR2 FQGTGA.

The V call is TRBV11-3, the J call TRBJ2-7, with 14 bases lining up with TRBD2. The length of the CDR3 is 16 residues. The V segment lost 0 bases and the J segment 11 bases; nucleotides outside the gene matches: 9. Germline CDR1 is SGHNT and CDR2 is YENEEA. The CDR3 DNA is TGTGCCAGCAGCTTAGAGGGTTGGGGACTAGCGGGAGAGGAGTACTTC. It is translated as CASSLEGWGLAGEEYF.

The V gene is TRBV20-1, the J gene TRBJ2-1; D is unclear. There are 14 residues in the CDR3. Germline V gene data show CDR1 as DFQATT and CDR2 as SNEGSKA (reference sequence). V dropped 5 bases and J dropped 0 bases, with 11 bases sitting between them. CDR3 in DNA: TGCAGTGCTGAAAGCGAAAGCTCCTACAATGAGCAGTTCTTC. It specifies CSAESESSYNEQFF.

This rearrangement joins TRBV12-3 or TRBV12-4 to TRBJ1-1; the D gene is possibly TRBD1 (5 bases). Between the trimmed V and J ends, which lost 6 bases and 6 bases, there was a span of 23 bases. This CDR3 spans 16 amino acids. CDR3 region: CASSSPGVLGRPEAFF. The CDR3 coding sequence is TGTGCCAGCAGCTCCCCTGGGGTACTGGGACGGCCTGAAGCTTTCTTT.